Sequencing of this T cell receptor beta chain was carried out in a study of control samples from healthy donors and cancer patients. V lost 7 bases and J lost 7, with 23 bases in between. CDR1 is LNHDA, CDR2 SQIVND, per germline (reference sequence). The CDR3 extends over 16 amino acids. TCRdb's copy holds only in-frame clones and misses some; the assay was immunoSEQ multiplex PCR. Here the sample spans 45,000 to 60,000 clones, about 93% being singletons. Sequenced input: blood. This chain links TRBV19 with TRBJ2-1, with a possible D match to TRBD2 (6 bases). The source is a man aged 25-45 years in good health. As DNA, the CDR3 is TGTGCCAGTATCCCAGGCGGGACGGGCTTAAAGAATGAGCAGTTCTTC. It specifies CASIPGGTGLKNEQFF.